The 25 T cell receptor beta chains given below trace back to one sample, sequenced in a study of breast tumors, draining lymph nodes, adjacent tissues. TCRdb analysed the multiplex PCR reads with MiXCR anew, one entry per CDR3 protein. The sample lists some 250,000 distinct CDR3 sequences, roughly a third occurring once. Samples came from axillary lymph nodes draining the breast cancer. The sequenced material came from axillary lymph node tissue. The receptors originated from a female donor with breast cancer. Some clones in this sample may be carry-over from other donors' samples.

This clonotype was detected ten times or more. The chain recombines TRBV29-1 with TRBJ2-3, with TRBD2 matching over 7 bases. Trimming at V came to 2 bases and at J to 2 bases, leaving 4 bases not matched to a gene. The CDR3 sequence is 14 residues long. Germline assignment: CDR1 SQVTM and CDR2 ANQGSEA. The CDR3 here is CSVESSGYTDTQYF. The DNA for the CDR3 is TGCAGCGTTGAATCTAGCGGATACACAGATACGCAGTATTTT.

This clonotype was counted many times. This sequence joins TRBV10-3 and TRBJ2-1; no clear D gene. Germline CDR1 is ENHRY and CDR2 is SYGVKD. Between the trimmed V and J ends, which lost 0 bases and 3 bases, there was a span of 6 bases. This CDR3 has 14 amino acids. CDR3 in DNA: TGTGCCATCAGTGAGTCTGCAGACTACAATGAGCAGTTCTTC. It yields the protein CAISESADYNEQFF.

Worth noting for this clonotype: A much more abundant neighbour one base away suggests this may be a read error. The gene calls are TRBV12-5 and TRBJ2-7; the D is unclear. The CDR3 covers 13 residues. Germline CDR1 LGHNT, CDR2 FRNRAP. Between the trimmed V and J ends, which lost 6 bases and 2 bases, there was a span of 11 bases. CDR3: CASGPGYPYEQYF. The CDR3 DNA follows: TGTGCTAGTGGACCCGGATACCCCTACGAGCAGTACTTC.

The sample holds many counts of this clonotype. CDR3 residues: CSGGDEQFF. The CDR3 nucleotides read TGCAGTGGAGGGGATGAGCAGTTCTTC. This chain uses TRBV29-1 with TRBJ2-1; D might be TRBD2 (6 bases). The germline CDR1 and CDR2 sequences are SQVTM and ANQGSEA. The CDR3 consists of 9 residues.

This clonotype has ten or more counts. The rearrangement uses TRBV6-5 and TRBJ2-2; perhaps TRBD1 as D (5 bases). The CDR3 spans 15 residues. Germline CDR1 and CDR2: MNHEY and SVGAGI. The V and J ends lost 2 bases and 6 bases respectively, with 13 bases between them. The CDR3 loop is CASSYDGQLPGELFF. CDR3 DNA: TGTGCCAGCAGTTACGACGGACAACTCCCCGGGGAGCTGTTTTTT.

Ten or more counts support this clonotype. Here the CDR3 reads CSATTRPNEKLFF. In DNA form, the CDR3 reads TGCAGTGCTACGACACGTCCTAATGAAAAACTGTTTTTT. This chain links TRBV20-1 with TRBJ1-4; no clear D. This CDR3 is built from 13 residues. Between the trimmed V and J ends, which lost 4 bases and 3 bases, there was a span of 9 bases. Per germline, CDR1 DFQATT and CDR2 SNEGSKA (reference sequence).

This clonotype showed up many times. This chain joins TRBV7-9 and TRBJ2-3, with 7 bases aligning to TRBD1. This CDR3 contains 15 residues. Germline-derived CDR1 and CDR2 are SEHNR and FQNEAQ (reference sequence). V lost 1 base and J lost 2; bases outside the gene matches: 3. The CDR3 nucleotides read TGTGCCAGCAGCTTAGGGGACAGCCCCACAGATACGCAGTATTTT. Translated, it gives CASSLGDSPTDTQYF.

A remark on this clonotype: Given the absence of the conserved phenylalanine or tryptophan at the CDR3 end, a read error is likely. The DNA is omitted, as the CDR3 cannot be located on it reliably, and the CDR3 follows TCRdb's listing. This rearrangement joins TRBV10-3 to TRBJ1-4; the table gives TRBD1 as D, unverified against the DNA. CDR1 ENHRY and CDR2 SYGVKD come from the germline V gene. The CDR3 adds up to 10 amino acids, both ends counted. The chain's CDR3 is CAIRTGATNY.

The sample holds many counts of this clonotype. V usage is TRBV27 and J usage is TRBJ1-6; the D is unclear. The CDR3 loop spans 13 amino acids. V lost 3 bases and J 9 bases, leaving 9 bases between the germline ends. CDR1 MNHEY and CDR2 SMNVEV come from the germline V gene (reference sequence). This CDR3 reads CASSLKGGSPLHF. The CDR3 nucleotides read TGTGCCAGCAGTTTGAAGGGTGGTTCACCCCTCCACTTT.

V gene TRBV28 combines with J gene TRBJ1-2, with D uncertain. V lost 3 bases to trimming and J lost 3 bases, with 11 bases between them. The CDR3 covers 14 residues. Germline CDR1 MDHEN, CDR2 SYDVKM. The CDR3 reads CASSFGGIDYGYTF. DNA for the CDR3: TGTGCCAGCAGTTTCGGAGGGATCGACTATGGCTACACCTTC.

To note about this clonotype: Here the CDR3 omits its conserved ending phenylalanine or tryptophan, so a read error is the likely source. Because the CDR3's place on the DNA is in doubt, the DNA is left out and the CDR3 is given as listed by TCRdb. The J gene is TRBJ2-5, the V gene TRBV7-6; the DNA was not compared with TRBD2, the D call given in the table. CDR1 and CDR2 from the germline V gene are SGHVS and FNYEAQ. The CDR3 numbers 11 amino acids, ends counted. CDR3 loop: CASSLARGLAG.

The J gene is TRBJ1-1, the V gene TRBV29-1; 11 bases match TRBD1. The CDR3 loop spans 13 amino acids. Germline CDR1 reads SQVTM; CDR2 reads ANQGSEA. The V and J ends lost 7 bases and 3 bases, in that order; junction bases with no gene match: 4. The CDR3 DNA reads TGCAGCGGGGGGACAGGGGGATACACTGAAGCTTTCTTT. The encoded protein is CSGGTGGYTEAFF.

This clonotype was detected ten times or more. V is TRBV19 and J is TRBJ1-2; tentative D call: TRBD1 (5 bases). There are 15 residues in the CDR3. In germline, CDR1 is LNHDA, CDR2 SQIVND (reference sequence). Trimming cost V 2 bases and J 7 bases, with 17 bases left between them. CDR3 sequence reads: CASSIHIQGHFGYTF. For the CDR3, the DNA is TGTGCCAGTAGTATACATATTCAGGGCCACTTTGGCTACACCTTC.

This clonotype was detected only a few times. The chain couples TRBV10-1 to TRBJ2-1; D not resolved. Deletions cut 3 bases from V and 3 bases from J, with 6 bases between. This CDR3 spans 13 amino acids. Germline-derived CDR1 and CDR2 are WNHNN and SYGVQD (reference sequence). The CDR3 loop reads CASSDGNYNEQFF. In nucleotides, the CDR3 is TGCGCCAGCAGTGATGGGAACTACAATGAGCAGTTCTTC.

This clonotype was seen ten or more times. CDR3 DNA sequence: TGCAGTGCTAGATGGCAGTCAGGGACCCAGTACTTC. Its translation is CSARWQSGTQYF. The chain carries TRBV20-1 and TRBJ2-5; no clear D gene. V was shortened by 2 bases and J by 7 bases, with 11 bases between the two germline ends. In germline, CDR1 is DFQATT, CDR2 SNEGSKA (reference sequence). This CDR3 has 12 residues.

This clonotype came up many times. The chain joins TRBV7-9 to TRBJ2-1; 16 nucleotides match TRBD2. The CDR3 spans 21 residues. From germline, CDR1 is SEHNR and CDR2 FQNEAQ (reference sequence). V lost 5 bases, J lost 5 bases, and 18 bases stayed unmatched. The CDR3 region is CASSTHRPGLAGGNPHNEQFF. CDR3 nucleotide sequence: TGTGCCAGCAGCACACATCGACCGGGACTAGCGGGAGGGAATCCCCACAATGAGCAGTTCTTC. Filled out from reference TRBV7-9 and TRBJ2-1, the complete variable domain reads DTGVSQNPRHKITKRGQNVTFRCDPISEHNRLYWYRQTLGQGPEFLTYFQNEAQLEKSRLLSDRFSAERPKGSFSTLEIQRTEQGDSAMYLCASSTHRPGLAGGNPHNEQFFGPGTRLTVL.

The rearrangement links TRBV27 to TRBJ1-2; 11 bases line up with TRBD1. V lost 4 bases, J lost 10 bases, and 20 bases stayed unmatched. Germline CDR1 MNHEY, CDR2 SMNVEV (reference sequence). The CDR3 is 18 residues long. Here the CDR3 DNA reads TGTGCCAGCAGTTCACGGGACAGGGGGAACGCTGTGAACTATACCTACACCTTC. Translation gives CASSSRDRGNAVNYTYTF.

In this sample, this clonotype turned up many times. The J gene is TRBJ2-3, the V gene TRBV9, with 10 bases matching TRBD2. The CDR3 totals 15 residues. Germline loops: CDR1 SGDLS, CDR2 YYNGEE. V shed 3 bases and J 2 bases; nucleotides not matched to a gene: 3. In DNA form, the CDR3 reads TGTGCCAGCAGCGCGACTAGCGGGTACACAGATACGCAGTATTTT. The encoded protein is CASSATSGYTDTQYF.

The V gene is TRBV7-2, the J gene TRBJ1-2, with 7 bases identical to TRBD1. After removal of 3 bases from V and 8 bases from J, the junction contained 6 bases not matched to a gene. The CDR3 covers 13 residues. Looked up from germline, CDR1 is SGHTA and CDR2 is FQGNSA. The CDR3 bases are TGTGCCAGCAGCTTGAGGGGGCTAGGGGGCTACACCTTC. The encoded protein is CASSLRGLGGYTF.

A remark on this clonotype: The CDR3 end shows no conserved phenylalanine or tryptophan, and so a read error is likely. This chain uses TRBV7-2 with TRBJ2-1; D possibly corresponds to TRBD1 (6 bases). The CDR3 has 14 residues. Germline V gene data show CDR1 as SGHTA and CDR2 as FQGNSA. Trimming removed 5 bases from V and 6 bases from J, with 14 bases in between. The CDR3 sequence: CASSLVVGGNEQFL. CDR3 nucleotide sequence: TGTGCCAGCAGCCTAGTCGTAGGGGGCAATGAGCAGTTCCTC.

The genes are TRBV2 and TRBJ1-2; a possible D gene is TRBD1 (5 bases). CDR1 and CDR2 from the germline V gene are SNHLY and FYNNEI. The length of the CDR3 is 17 residues. Trimming cost V 5 bases and J 0 bases, with 19 bases left between them. The CDR3 is CASSPERGRATNYGYTF. The DNA for the CDR3 is TGTGCCAGCAGTCCAGAGCGGGGGAGGGCAACTAACTATGGCTACACCTTC. Complete variable domain (other parts from reference TRBV2 and TRBJ1-2): EPEVTQTPSHQVTQMGQEVILRCVPISNHLYFYWYRQILGQKVEFLVSFYNNEISEKSEIFDDQFSVERPDGSNFTLKIRSTKLEDSAMYFCASSPERGRATNYGYTFGSGTRLTVV.

This clonotype was seen a handful of times. A single base separates this from a much larger clone, so it may be a read error. The conserved phenylalanine or tryptophan is not found at the CDR3 terminus, so this likely reflects a read error. The chain combines TRBV9 with TRBJ2-5; D gene unclear. The germline V and J ends were trimmed by 0 bases and 4 bases, with 7 bases remaining between them. The CDR3 totals 13 residues. From germline, CDR1 is SGDLS and CDR2 YYNGEE. CDR3 DNA: TGTGCCAGCAGCGTAGGTGGGCGAGAGACCCAGTACTCC. It translates to CASSVGGRETQYS.

This chain uses TRBV7-9 with TRBJ1-2, with 10 nucleotides matching TRBD1. The CDR3 extends over 15 amino acids. After removal of 5 bases from V and 6 bases from J, the junction contained 9 bases not matched to a gene. In germline, CDR1 is SEHNR, CDR2 FQNEAQ (reference sequence). The CDR3: CASSPTDRGHDGYTF. For the CDR3, the DNA is TGTGCCAGCAGCCCAACTGACAGGGGGCACGATGGCTACACCTTC. The variable domain in full, completed from reference TRBV7-9 and TRBJ1-2, reads DTGVSQNPRHKITKRGQNVTFRCDPISEHNRLYWYRQTLGQGPEFLTYFQNEAQLEKSRLLSDRFSAERPKGSFSTLEIQRTEQGDSAMYLCASSPTDRGHDGYTFGSGTRLTVV.

This chain connects TRBV6-6 to TRBJ2-2, with TRBD1 identical over 8 bases. The J segment lost 9 bases and the V segment lost 6 bases, leaving 15 bases of the junction unmatched. Germline V gene sequence: CDR1 MNHNY, CDR2 SVGAGI (reference sequence). The CDR3 contains 16 residues. The CDR3 coding sequence is TGTGCCAGCAGACTAGGCGGGACAGGAGTTTCCCGGGAGCTGTTTTTT. Translating gives CASRLGGTGVSRELFF.

V gene TRBV24-1 combines with J gene TRBJ2-5; D is uncertain. The CDR3 is 13 amino acids. Germline CDR1 reads KGHDR; CDR2 reads SFDVKD. V was clipped by 5 bases and J by 1 base, with 7 bases between them. The CDR3 here is CATSVRPQETQYF. DNA of the CDR3: TGTGCCACCAGTGTAAGGCCCCAAGAGACCCAGTACTTC.